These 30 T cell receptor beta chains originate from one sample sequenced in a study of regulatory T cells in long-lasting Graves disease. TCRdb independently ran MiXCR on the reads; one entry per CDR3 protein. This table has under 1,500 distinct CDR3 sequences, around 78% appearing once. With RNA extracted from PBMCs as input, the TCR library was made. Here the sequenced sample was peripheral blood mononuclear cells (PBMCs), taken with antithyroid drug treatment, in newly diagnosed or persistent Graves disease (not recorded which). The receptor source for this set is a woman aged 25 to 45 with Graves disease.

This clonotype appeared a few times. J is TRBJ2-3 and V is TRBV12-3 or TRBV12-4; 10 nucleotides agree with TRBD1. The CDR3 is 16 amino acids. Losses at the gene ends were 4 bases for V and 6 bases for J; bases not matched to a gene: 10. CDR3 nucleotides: TGTGCCAGCAGTTCCACTGACAGGGGGCACATGGATACGCAGTATTTT. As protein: CASSSTDRGHMDTQYF.

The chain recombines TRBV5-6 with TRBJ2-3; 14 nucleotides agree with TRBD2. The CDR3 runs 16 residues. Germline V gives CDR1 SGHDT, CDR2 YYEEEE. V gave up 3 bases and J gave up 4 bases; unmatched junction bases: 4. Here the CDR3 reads CASSSGLAGVADTQYF. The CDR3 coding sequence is TGTGCCAGCAGCTCGGGACTAGCGGGAGTAGCAGATACGCAGTATTTT.

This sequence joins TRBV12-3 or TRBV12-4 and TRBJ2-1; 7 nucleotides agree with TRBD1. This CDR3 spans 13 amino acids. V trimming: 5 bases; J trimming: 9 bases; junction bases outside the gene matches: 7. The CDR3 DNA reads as TGTGCCAGCAGTCCAGGGGGAAAGGGTGAGCAGTTCTTC. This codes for CASSPGGKGEQFF.

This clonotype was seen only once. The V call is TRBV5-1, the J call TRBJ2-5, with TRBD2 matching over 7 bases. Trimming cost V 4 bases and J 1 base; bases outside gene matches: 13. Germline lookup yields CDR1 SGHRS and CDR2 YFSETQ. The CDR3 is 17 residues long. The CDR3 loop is CASSKSIGGGPQETQYF. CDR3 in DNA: TGCGCCAGCAGCAAGTCCATCGGGGGAGGGCCCCAAGAGACCCAGTACTTC.

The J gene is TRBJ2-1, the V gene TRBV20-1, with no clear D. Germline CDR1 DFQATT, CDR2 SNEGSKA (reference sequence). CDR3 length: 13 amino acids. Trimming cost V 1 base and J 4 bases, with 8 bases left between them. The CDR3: CSARVPLYNEQFF. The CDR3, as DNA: TGCAGTGCTAGAGTACCTCTTTACAATGAGCAGTTCTTC.

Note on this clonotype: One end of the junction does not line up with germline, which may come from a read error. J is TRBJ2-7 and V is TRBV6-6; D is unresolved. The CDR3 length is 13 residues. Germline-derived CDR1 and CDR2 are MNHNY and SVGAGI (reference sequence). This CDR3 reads CAAKGSVGGEQYF. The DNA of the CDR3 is TGCGCCGCGAAGGGAAGTGTTGGTGGTGAGCAGTACTTC.

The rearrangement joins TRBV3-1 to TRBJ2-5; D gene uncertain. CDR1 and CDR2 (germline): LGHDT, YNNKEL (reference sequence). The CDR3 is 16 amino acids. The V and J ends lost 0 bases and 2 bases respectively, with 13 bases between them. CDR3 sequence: CASSQEVVGIQETQYF. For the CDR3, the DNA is TGTGCCAGCAGCCAAGAGGTGGTGGGGATACAAGAGACCCAGTACTTC.

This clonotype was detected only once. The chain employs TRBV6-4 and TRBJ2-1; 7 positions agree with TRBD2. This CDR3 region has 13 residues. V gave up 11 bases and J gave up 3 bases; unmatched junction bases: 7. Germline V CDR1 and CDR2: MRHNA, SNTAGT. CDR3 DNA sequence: TGTGCCGGCCGGGACTACCGCTACAATGAGCAGTTCTTC. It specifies CAGRDYRYNEQFF.

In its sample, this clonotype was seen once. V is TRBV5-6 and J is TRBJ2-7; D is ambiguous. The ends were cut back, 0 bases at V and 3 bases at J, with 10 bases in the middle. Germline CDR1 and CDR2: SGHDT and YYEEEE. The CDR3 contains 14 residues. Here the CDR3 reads CASSLGSRFYEQYF. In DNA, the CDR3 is TGTGCCAGCAGCTTGGGGTCACGGTTCTACGAGCAGTACTTC.

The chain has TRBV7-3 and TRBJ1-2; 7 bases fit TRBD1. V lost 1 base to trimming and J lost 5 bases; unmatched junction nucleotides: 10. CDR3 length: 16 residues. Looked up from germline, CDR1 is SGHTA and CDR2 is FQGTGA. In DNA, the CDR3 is TGTGCCAGCAGCTTAAACCCCGGACAGGTGACATATGGCTACACCTTC. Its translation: CASSLNPGQVTYGYTF.

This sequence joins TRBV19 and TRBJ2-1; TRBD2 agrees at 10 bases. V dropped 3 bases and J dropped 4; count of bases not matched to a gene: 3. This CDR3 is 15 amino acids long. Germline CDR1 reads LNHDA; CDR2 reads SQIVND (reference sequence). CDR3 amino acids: CASSMLAGGYNEQFF. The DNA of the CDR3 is TGTGCCAGTAGTATGTTAGCGGGAGGTTACAATGAGCAGTTCTTC.

CDR3 region: CASSLGQPQHF. CDR3 DNA sequence: TGTGCCAGCAGTTTAGGACAGCCCCAGCATTTT. The J gene is TRBJ1-5, the V gene TRBV28; D not resolved. V was shortened by 2 bases and J by 7 bases, with 3 bases between the two germline ends. Germline CDR1 MDHEN, CDR2 SYDVKM. The CDR3 consists of 11 residues. Full variable domain (missing parts from reference TRBV28 and TRBJ1-5): DVKVTQSSRYLVKRTGEKVFLECVQDMDHENMFWYRQDPGLGLRLIYFSYDVKMKEKGDIPEGYSVSREKKERFSLILESASTNQTSMYLCASSLGQPQHFGDGTRLSIL.

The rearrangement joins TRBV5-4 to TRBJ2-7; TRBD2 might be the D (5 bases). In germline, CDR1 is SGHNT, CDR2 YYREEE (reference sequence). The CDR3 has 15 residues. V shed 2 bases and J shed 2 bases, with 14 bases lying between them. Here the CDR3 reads CASSFEEVPPYEQYF. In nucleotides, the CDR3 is TGTGCCAGCAGCTTCGAGGAGGTGCCTCCCTACGAGCAGTACTTC.

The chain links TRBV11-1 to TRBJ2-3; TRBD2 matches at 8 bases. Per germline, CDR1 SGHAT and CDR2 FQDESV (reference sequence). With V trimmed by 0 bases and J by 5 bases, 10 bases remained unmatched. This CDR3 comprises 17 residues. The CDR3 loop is CASSLAGSGRTRDTQYF. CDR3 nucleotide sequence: TGTGCCAGCAGCTTAGCGGGAAGCGGGAGAACCAGAGATACGCAGTATTTT.

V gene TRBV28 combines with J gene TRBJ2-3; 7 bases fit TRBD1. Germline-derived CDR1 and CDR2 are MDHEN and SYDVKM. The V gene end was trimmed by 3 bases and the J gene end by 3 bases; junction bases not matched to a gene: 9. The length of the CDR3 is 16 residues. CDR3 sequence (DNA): TGTGCCAGCAGTTTTGGTGTGGCAGGGGGAACAGATACGCAGTATTTT. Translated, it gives CASSFGVAGGTDTQYF.

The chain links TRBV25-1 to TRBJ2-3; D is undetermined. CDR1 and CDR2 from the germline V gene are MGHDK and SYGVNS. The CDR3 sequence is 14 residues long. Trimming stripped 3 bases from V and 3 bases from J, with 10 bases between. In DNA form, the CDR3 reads TGTGCCAGCAGTGATAGAATTTCTACAGATACGCAGTATTTT. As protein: CASSDRISTDTQYF.

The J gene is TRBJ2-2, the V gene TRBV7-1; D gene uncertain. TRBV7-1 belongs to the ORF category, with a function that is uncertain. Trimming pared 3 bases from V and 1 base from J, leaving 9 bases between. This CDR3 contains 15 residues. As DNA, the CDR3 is TGTGCCAGCAGCTCCTACGCAGGGAACACCGGGGAGCTGTTTTTT. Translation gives CASSSYAGNTGELFF.

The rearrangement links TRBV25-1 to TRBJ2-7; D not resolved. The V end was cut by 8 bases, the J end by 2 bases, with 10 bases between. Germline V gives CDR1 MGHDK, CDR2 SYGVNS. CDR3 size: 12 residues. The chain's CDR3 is CASGYSTYEQYF. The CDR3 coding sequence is TGTGCCAGCGGGTACTCTACCTACGAGCAGTACTTC.

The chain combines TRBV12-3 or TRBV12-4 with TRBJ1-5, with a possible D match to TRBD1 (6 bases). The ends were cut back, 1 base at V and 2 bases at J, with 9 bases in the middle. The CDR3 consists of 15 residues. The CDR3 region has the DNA TGTGCCAGCAGTTTAGTCGGGGGCGGCAATCAGCCCCAGCATTTT. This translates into CASSLVGGGNQPQHF.

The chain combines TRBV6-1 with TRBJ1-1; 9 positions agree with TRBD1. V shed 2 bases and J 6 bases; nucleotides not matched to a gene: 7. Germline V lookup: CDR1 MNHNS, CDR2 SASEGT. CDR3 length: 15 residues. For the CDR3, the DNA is TGTGCCAGCAGTGAACCGGGACAGGGAACTTCTGAAGCTTTCTTT. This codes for CASSEPGQGTSEAFF.

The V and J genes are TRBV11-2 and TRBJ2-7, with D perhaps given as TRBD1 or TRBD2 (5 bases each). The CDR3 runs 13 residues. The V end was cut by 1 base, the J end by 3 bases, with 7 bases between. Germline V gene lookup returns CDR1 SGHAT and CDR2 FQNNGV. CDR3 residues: CASSLGGVYEQYF. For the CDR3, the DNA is TGTGCCAGCAGCTTAGGAGGGGTCTACGAGCAGTACTTC.

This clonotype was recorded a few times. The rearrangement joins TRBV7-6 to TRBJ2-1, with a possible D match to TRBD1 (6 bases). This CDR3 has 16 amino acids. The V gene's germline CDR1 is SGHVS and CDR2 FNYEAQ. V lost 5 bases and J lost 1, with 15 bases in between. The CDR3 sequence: CASSPPGRGSYNEQFF. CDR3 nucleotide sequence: TGTGCCAGCAGCCCACCGGGCAGGGGATCCTACAATGAGCAGTTCTTC. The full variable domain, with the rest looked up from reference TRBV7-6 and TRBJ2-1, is GAGVSQSPRYKVTKRGQDVALRCDPISGHVSLYWYRQALGQGPEFLTYFNYEAQQDKSGLPNDRFSAERPEGSISTLTIQRTEQRDSAMYRCASSPPGRGSYNEQFFGPGTRLTVL.

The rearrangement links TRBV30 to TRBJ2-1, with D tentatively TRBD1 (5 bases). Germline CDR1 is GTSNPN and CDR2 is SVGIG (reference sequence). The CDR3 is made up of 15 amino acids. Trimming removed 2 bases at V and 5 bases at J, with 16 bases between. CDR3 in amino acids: CAWSRGIDRHNEQFF. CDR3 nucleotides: TGTGCCTGGAGTAGAGGAATTGACAGACACAATGAGCAGTTCTTC.

CDR3 nucleotide sequence: TGTGCCAGCAGCCCCCACAGAGGACTAGCGGAATACACCGGGGAGCTGTTTTTT. This codes for CASSPHRGLAEYTGELFF. This chain connects TRBV11-2 to TRBJ2-2, with 10 positions matching TRBD2. V shed 5 bases and J 3 bases; nucleotides not matched to a gene: 12. Germline CDR1 reads SGHAT; CDR2 reads FQNNGV. The CDR3 runs to 18 residues.

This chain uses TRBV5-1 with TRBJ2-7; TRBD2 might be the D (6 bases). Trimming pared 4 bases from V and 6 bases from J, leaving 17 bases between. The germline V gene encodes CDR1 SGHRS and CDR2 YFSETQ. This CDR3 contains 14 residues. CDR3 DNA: TGCGCCAGCAGCCCCTCGGGGGAAGGGTTCGAGCAGTACTTC. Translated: CASSPSGEGFEQYF.

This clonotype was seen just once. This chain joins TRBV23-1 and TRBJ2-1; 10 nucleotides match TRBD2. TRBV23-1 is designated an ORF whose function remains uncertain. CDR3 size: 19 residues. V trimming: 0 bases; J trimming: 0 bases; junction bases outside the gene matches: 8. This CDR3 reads CASSQSFLGLASSYNEQFF. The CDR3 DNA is TGCGCCAGCAGTCAATCATTCTTGGGACTAGCGAGCTCCTACAATGAGCAGTTCTTC.

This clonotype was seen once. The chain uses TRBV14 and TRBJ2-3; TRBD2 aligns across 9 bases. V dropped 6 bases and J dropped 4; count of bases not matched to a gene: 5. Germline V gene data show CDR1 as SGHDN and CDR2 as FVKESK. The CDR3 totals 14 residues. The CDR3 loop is CASRLAGSADTQYF. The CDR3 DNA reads TGTGCCAGCAGGCTAGCGGGATCGGCAGATACGCAGTATTTT.

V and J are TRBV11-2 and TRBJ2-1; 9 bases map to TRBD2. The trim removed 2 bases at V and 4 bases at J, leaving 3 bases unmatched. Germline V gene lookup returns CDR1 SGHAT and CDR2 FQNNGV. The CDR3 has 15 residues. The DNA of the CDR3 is TGTGCCAGCAGCTTAAGGACTAGCGTATACAATGAGCAGTTCTTC. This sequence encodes CASSLRTSVYNEQFF.

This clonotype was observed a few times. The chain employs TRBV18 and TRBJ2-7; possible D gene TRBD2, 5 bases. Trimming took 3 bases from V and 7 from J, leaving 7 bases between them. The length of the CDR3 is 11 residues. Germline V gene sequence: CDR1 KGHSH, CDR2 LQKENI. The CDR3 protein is CASSPRGEQYF. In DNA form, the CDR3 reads TGTGCCAGCTCACCCCGGGGAGAGCAGTACTTC.

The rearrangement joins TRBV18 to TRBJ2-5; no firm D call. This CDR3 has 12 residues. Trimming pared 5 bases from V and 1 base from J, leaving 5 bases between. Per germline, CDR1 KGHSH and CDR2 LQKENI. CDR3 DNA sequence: TGTGCCAGCTCAGCCACCCAAGAGACCCAGTACTTC. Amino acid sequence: CASSATQETQYF. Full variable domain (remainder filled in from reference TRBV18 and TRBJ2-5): NAGVMQNPRHLVRRRGQEARLRCSPMKGHSHVYWYRQLPEEGLKFMVYLQKENIIDESGMPKERFSAEFPKEGPSILRIQQVVRGDSAAYFCASSATQETQYFGPGTRLLVL.